The T cell receptor beta chain described here comes from a study of Tregs in tolerant kidney transplant recipients (dated 2019 in TCRdb). The study in broad terms: The study applied TCRbeta sequencing to find donor-specific regulatory T cells before combined kidney and bone marrow transplantation and then followed those same cells after transplant. TCRbeta repertoire sequencing was used in a few healthy controls to compare several ways of expanding Tregs specific for an allogeneic donor.

For TCRbeta CDR3 sequencing, genomic DNA from the sorted cells was extracted using the QIAGEN DNeasy Blood and Tissue Kit. High-throughput TCRbeta CDR3 sequencing, which included PCR amplification with bias correction and internal controls, was done commercially through immunoSEQ. Processing in the source paper ran as follows. Unique productive TCRbeta sequences were defined by CDR3 nucleotide sequence when primers matched and otherwise by CDR3 amino acid sequence together with Vbeta and Jbeta genes. To correct sorting error, sequences shared between sorted populations at a frequency ratio of 2:1 or less were removed; the rest were assigned to the higher population. A sequence counted as donor-reactive if, in CFSE-low cells, the sequence had a frequency of at least 0.01% and was expanded at least 5-fold compared with unstimulated cells. Jensen-Shannon divergence calculated on the top 100 TCRbeta sequences ranked by frequency was used to measure repertoire divergence. For samples with multiple sequencing runs, sorting error was corrected separately for each run before the runs were pooled. The clones in this table, taken by TCRdb from immuneACCESS, are in-frame only. Not every clone is retained; where verified, under half of the shortfall comes from an unresolved V gene, and the cause of the rest is unknown. The DNA gave D and trimming, while V, J and clone size come from that table. This sample comprises around 50,000 clones, around 82% of them detected only once. The ten top clones hold roughly 5% of the sample.

With regard to this clone: The antigen it binds to is not known. Per-base quality was not reported, and no clone a single base away is much larger than it.

Unstimulated Tregs (CD4+CD25+CD127-), CD4+ non-Tregs (CD4+CD25-), CD4 and CD8 cells were FACS-sorted from thawed PBMCs. Blood from healthy controls was obtained either from healthy volunteers or as purchased buffy coats. Healthy control blood was separated into PBMCs by Ficoll density gradient and cryopreserved, and patient PBMCs were collected both before and after transplant. The V end loses 2 bases and the J end loses 3 bases, and a stretch of 16 bases separates them. CDR1 and CDR2 are read off the germline V gene as MGHDK and SYGVNS. From cysteine to phenylalanine, the CDR3 is 16 amino acids long. Kept here is only the CDR3 DNA, which spans 48 bases and is read in frame from base 1. The paper as a whole reports these results and caveats: Biological reproducibility was not directly assessed, although technical replication error appeared to be minimal. Expanding Tregs with activated donor B cells appeared to identify the most biologically relevant and donor-specific TCRbeta repertoire. The study was constrained by small patient numbers, and validation of the findings is required in larger populations and under other immunosuppression protocols.

Material for sequencing was CD4+ T cells from blood. The chain uses TRBV25-1 and TRBJ2-5; TRBD2 is perhaps the D gene, given 6 matching bases. This TCR derives from a human donor in good health. The CDR3 region has the sequence CASSEDWAGSEETQYF. Read as DNA, the sequence is TGTGCCAGCAGTGAAGATTGGGCCGGGAGTGAAGAGACCCAGTACTTC.